Following are 9 T cell receptor beta chains from one sample sequenced in a study of long-term antiretroviral therapy in people with HIV. Survey-level resolution applied to immunoSEQ assay v3.0. Profiling relied on immunoSEQ multiplex PCR, and the TCRdb table lists in-frame clones only, not all of them. The sample holds tens of thousands of clones, around 85% seen once. The specimen was unsorted PBMCs, collected 4.7 to 5 years after starting antiretroviral therapy. All receptors come from a man aged 35 to 55 with HIV.

V is TRBV7-9 and J is TRBJ2-7; 9 bases are shared with TRBD1. CDR1 is SEHNR and CDR2 is FQNEAQ in the germline V gene (reference sequence). The CDR3 is 15 amino acids. V trimming: 5 bases; J trimming: 2 bases; junction bases outside the gene matches: 7. CDR3 in DNA: TGTGCCAGCAGCCTTGACAGGGGGGGGGCCTACGAGCAGTACTTC. Protein sequence: CASSLDRGGAYEQYF.

The V gene is TRBV5-4, the J gene TRBJ1-2; perhaps TRBD1 as D (6 bases). The CDR3 loop spans 15 amino acids. Trimming pared 0 bases from V and 4 bases from J, leaving 13 bases between. Germline values: CDR1 SGHNT, CDR2 YYREEE (reference sequence). The CDR3 protein is CASSLDRVGLYGYTF. CDR3 nucleotide sequence: TGTGCCAGCAGCTTGGACAGGGTGGGGCTCTATGGCTACACCTTC.

CDR3 nucleotide sequence: TGTGCCAGTAGTATAACCGGGACTTCACCTAGCACAGATACGCAGTATTTT. Translation gives CASSITGTSPSTDTQYF. The chain joins TRBV19 to TRBJ2-3, with D maybe TRBD2 (6 bases). CDR1 LNHDA and CDR2 SQIVND come from the germline V gene (reference sequence). The V end was cut by 2 bases, the J end by 0 bases, with 15 bases between. This CDR3 spans 17 amino acids.

This clone has a handful of counts. The chain combines TRBV4-1 with TRBJ2-7; perhaps TRBD1 as D (6 bases). Trimming removed 3 bases from V and 2 bases from J, with 14 bases in between. The CDR3 totals 15 residues. CDR1 and CDR2 (germline): MGHRA, YSYEKL. CDR3 protein: CASSHPQDSTYEQYF. Here the CDR3 DNA reads TGCGCCAGCAGCCACCCCCAGGACAGTACCTACGAGCAGTACTTC.

This chain uses TRBV2 with TRBJ2-2; 7 nucleotides align to TRBD2. The germline gives CDR1 SNHLY, CDR2 FYNNEI. The CDR3 has 19 residues. J gave up 0 bases and V 5 bases, and 15 bases lay outside the gene matches. For the CDR3, the DNA is TGTGCCAGCAGTCCTGCGCCCAGCGGGAAGCACCCGAACACCGGGGAGCTGTTTTTT. This encodes CASSPAPSGKHPNTGELFF.

The chain has TRBV28 and TRBJ1-5, with a tentative D call TRBD1 (6 bases). With 6 bases removed from V and 7 bases from J, the gap between germline ends came to 19 bases. The CDR3 totals 15 residues. CDR1 is MDHEN, CDR2 SYDVKM, per germline. In DNA form, the CDR3 reads TGTGCCAGCAGGACCTTGGGGGGCGAGGGACAGCCCCAGCATTTT. Protein: CASRTLGGEGQPQHF.

The chain carries TRBV13 and TRBJ1-1; TRBD1 matches 9 bases. CDR1 PRHDT and CDR2 FYEKMQ come from the germline V gene (reference sequence). The CDR3 extends over 17 amino acids. V dropped 5 bases and J dropped 4; count of bases not matched to a gene: 14. CDR3: CASSLRRDRVVSTEAFF. The CDR3 DNA is TGTGCCAGCAGCCTCCGGAGGGACAGGGTCGTTAGCACTGAAGCTTTCTTT.

The chain employs TRBV18 and TRBJ2-7, with TRBD1 matching over 7 bases. The trim removed 1 base at V and 0 bases at J, leaving 9 bases unmatched. Germline CDR1 is KGHSH and CDR2 is LQKENI. The CDR3 extends over 17 amino acids. The CDR3 coding sequence is TGTGCCAGCTCACCACGCAACGCCGAGGGGGCCTCCTACGAGCAGTACTTC. It yields the protein CASSPRNAEGASYEQYF.

The J gene is TRBJ2-5, the V gene TRBV5-1; D uncertain. The CDR3 totals 14 residues. V lost 1 base to trimming and J lost 1 base, with 8 bases between them. CDR1 is SGHRS, CDR2 YFSETQ, per germline. The CDR3 loop reads CASSLKWGQETQYF. DNA of the CDR3: TGCGCCAGCAGCTTGAAGTGGGGCCAAGAGACCCAGTACTTC.